This TCR beta chain was found in a study of PD-L1 blockade in urothelial cancer. Study details: Male patients with bladder-origin urothelial cancer numbered about 90% of the roughly 29. Researchers looked at the blood 3 weeks (second dose) and 6 weeks after treatment began.

Synthetic TCR analog templates were added to each PCR reaction. Libraries were prepared by immunoSEQ multiplex PCR; TCRdb keeps only in-frame clonotypes and omits some of them. The sample lists tens of thousands of clones, over 80% occurring once. As for time point: pretreatment peripheral blood. With 5 bases removed from V and 1 base from J, the gap between germline ends came to 14 bases. Germline V gene data show CDR1 as MNHEY and CDR2 as SVGAGI. CDR3 length equals 15 residues. The gene calls are TRBV6-5 and TRBJ2-5; D gene ambiguous. The clonotype originates from a woman in her 70s with urothelial cancer. The sequences come from PBMCs, collected around atezolizumab (anti-PD-L1) treatment. The CDR3 loop reads CASSPPGRPQETQYF. As DNA, the CDR3 is TGTGCCAGCAGTCCCCCCGGCAGGCCCCAAGAGACCCAGTACTTC.